This T cell receptor beta chain was sequenced for a study of metastatic and nonmetastatic thyroid tumors. Study-level background: Across blood and tumor or nodule tissue, repertoires from malignant and benign thyroid patients were compared with one another.

Germline V gene lookup returns CDR1 SGHKS and CDR2 YYEKEE (reference sequence). CDR3 length: 14 amino acids. In the study's own analysis: Differences in CDR3 between clinicopathological groups were drawn on to build a classifier intended to discriminate distant-metastatic papillary thyroid cancer patients. TCRdb re-analyzed the PCR reads using MiXCR. TCRdb assigned the V and J calls; the authors' analysis was not used. The table includes roughly 30,000 clones, roughly 15% detected once. Findings and limits, study-wide: For both blood and tumor, malignant thyroid tumors reportedly showed significantly higher TCR beta diversity than benign nodules did.

Until they underwent thyroid surgery, no patient had received any treatment. Notes on this clone: Its specificity is not known. A single base separates this from a much larger clone, so it may be a read error.

The source of this sequence is a female donor with papillary thyroid cancer or a benign thyroid nodule (not recorded which). Some clones in this sample may be carry-over from other donors' samples. The sequencing sample was made of blood. V usage is TRBV5-5 and J usage is TRBJ2-3, with D unresolved. CDR3 region: CASILELSTDTQYF. The CDR3 bases are TGTGCCAGCATCTTGGAACTGAGCACAGATACGCAGTATTTT.